The entry that follows covers one T cell receptor beta chain sequence. Its ends do not fully match the called genes, so a read error is possible. In the study's own analysis: Reference gene primer amplification gave nucleated cell count estimates. Method: immunoSEQ multiplex PCR; TCRdb's copy keeps in-frame clones and lacks some. For V, J and clone size, that table is used; D and trimming come from the DNA. This table holds 250,000 or so clones, roughly 88% found once. The data were obtained in a study of blood T cell repertoires in COVID-19. Study-wide background: The origin of the acute and convalescent COVID-19 samples was the United States, Italy and Spain.

Germline loops: CDR1 SGHRS, CDR2 YFSETQ. The CDR3 loop spans 15 amino acids. Researchers sorted participants into cohorts using their self-reported clinical history. Exposed participants encountered a COVID-19 case during the 2 weeks preceding study entry. J is TRBJ1-4 and V is TRBV5-1; a possible D gene is TRBD1 (5 bases). The clonotype was recovered from a woman in her thirties or forties who had been exposed to COVID-19. The specimen sequenced was PBMCs or T cells enriched from blood (not recorded which). The DNA of the CDR3 is TGTGCCAGCAGCTTGGAAGGGTCTACAGGTGAAAAACTGTTTTTT. Protein sequence: CASSLEGSTGEKLFF. Full variable domain (remainder filled in from reference TRBV5-1 and TRBJ1-4): KAGVTQTPRYLIKTRGQQVTLSCSPISGHRSVSWYQQTPGQGLQFLFEYFSETQRNKGNFPGRFSGRQFSNSRSEMNVSTLELGDSALYLCASSLEGSTGEKLFFGSGTQLSVL.